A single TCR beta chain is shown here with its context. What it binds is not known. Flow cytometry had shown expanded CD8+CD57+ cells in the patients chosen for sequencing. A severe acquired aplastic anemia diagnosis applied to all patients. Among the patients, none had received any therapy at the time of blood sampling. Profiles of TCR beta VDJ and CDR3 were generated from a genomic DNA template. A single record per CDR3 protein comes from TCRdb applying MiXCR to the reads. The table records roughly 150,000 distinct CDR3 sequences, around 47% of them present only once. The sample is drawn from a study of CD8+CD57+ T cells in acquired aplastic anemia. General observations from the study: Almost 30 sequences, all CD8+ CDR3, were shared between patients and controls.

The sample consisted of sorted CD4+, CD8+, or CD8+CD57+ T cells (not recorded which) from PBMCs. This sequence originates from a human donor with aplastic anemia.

The CDR3 DNA sequence: TGTGCCAGCAGTGACTTAGGGACCTACGAGCAGTACGTC. This translates into CASSDLGTYEQYV. The chain combines TRBV2 with TRBJ2-7; D gene unclear. Per the germline V gene, CDR1 is SNHLY and CDR2 is FYNNEI. This CDR3 spans 13 amino acids. The ends were cut back, 3 bases at V and 2 bases at J, with 8 bases in the middle.